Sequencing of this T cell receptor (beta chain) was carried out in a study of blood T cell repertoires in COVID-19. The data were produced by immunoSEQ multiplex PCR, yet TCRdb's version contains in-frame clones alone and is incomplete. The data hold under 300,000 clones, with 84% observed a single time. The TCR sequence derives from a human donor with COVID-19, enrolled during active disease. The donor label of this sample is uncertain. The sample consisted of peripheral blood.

The CDR3 DNA sequence: TGTGCCAGCAGACAAACGACTAGCGGCACAGATACGCAGTATTTT. As protein: CASRQTTSGTDTQYF. The V call is TRBV4-2, the J call TRBJ2-3; 8 bases are shared with TRBD2. Germline loops: CDR1 LGHNA, CDR2 YNFKEQ. This CDR3 has 15 residues. The junction had 6 bases not matched to a gene; V was cut back by 6 bases and J by 1 base.